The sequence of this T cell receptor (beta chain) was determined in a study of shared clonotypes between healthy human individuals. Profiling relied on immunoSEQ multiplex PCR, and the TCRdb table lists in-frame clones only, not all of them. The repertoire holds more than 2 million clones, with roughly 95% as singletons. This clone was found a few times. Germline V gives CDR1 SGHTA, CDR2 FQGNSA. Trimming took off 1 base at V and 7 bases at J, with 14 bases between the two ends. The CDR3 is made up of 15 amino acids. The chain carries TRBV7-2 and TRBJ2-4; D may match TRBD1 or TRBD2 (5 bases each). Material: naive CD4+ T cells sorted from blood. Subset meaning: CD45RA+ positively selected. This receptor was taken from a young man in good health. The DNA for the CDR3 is TGTGCCAGCAGCTTAGATAGGGGAGAGTACAACATTCAGTACTTC. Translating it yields CASSLDRGEYNIQYF.